Sequencing of this T cell receptor (beta chain) was carried out in a study of shared clonotypes between healthy human individuals. General study results and limits: The rarefaction results pointed to incomplete sorted-subset sequencing despite large depth.

Worth noting for this clone: The antigen is undetermined. Within the sample, other DNA sequences also encode this same CDR3.

Here immunoSEQ multiplex PCR was the method, and the copy in TCRdb shows in-frame clones only, minus some. The table shows some 2.1 million clones, with roughly 95% occurring only once. The CDR3 extends over 13 amino acids. Germline V CDR1 and CDR2: SQVTM, ANQGSEA. V lost 6 bases and J lost 3; bases outside the gene matches: 5. The naive CD8 subset, CD45RO-negative cells positively selected for CCR7, excluded terminally differentiated effector memory CD45RA+ cells. The healthy adult donors were HIV-negative and reported no recent acute infections or vaccinations. This sequence was found in a man aged 18 to 30 in good health. This rearrangement joins TRBV29-1 to TRBJ2-7; 10 nucleotides line up with TRBD2. Sequencing was done on a sample of naive CD8+ T cells sorted from blood. This CDR3 is CSVAWTSGYEQYF. The CDR3 nucleotides are TGCAGCGTCGCATGGACTAGCGGCTACGAGCAGTACTTC.